This is a list of T cell receptor beta chains from one sample in a study of T cell responses to AZD1222 COVID-19 vaccine. The table came from immunoSEQ multiplex PCR; TCRdb's copy has only in-frame clones and leaves some out. The sample lists 150,000 or so clones, roughly nine tenths seen once, with roughly 5% in the top ten. This specimen was peripheral blood, taken on day 0 of MenACWY control vaccination. The receptors were sampled from an adult in good health. Each CDR3 is given with its conserved first and last residue.

V gene | CDR3 protein
TRBV7-2 | CASSLSGSGAGELFF
TRBV10-3 | CAISEGQGATDTQYF
TRBV27 | CASMARGTSNYGYTF
TRBV7-2 | CASIYHGGGSYNEQFF
TRBV4-1 | CASSQGDRDQETQYF
TRBV5-6 | CASSARDRGQAEQFF
TRBV7-2 | CASSLNTGTGLSYEQYF
TRBV19 | CASSPIDRINYGYTF
TRBV3-1/TRBV3-2 | CASSRVTGLNSPLHF
TRBV19 | CASTTGQGEGYTF
TRBV7-2 | CASSSTVYNEQFF
TRBV6-5 | CASSSVGTGDGYTF
TRBV11-2 | CASSSFQVRSNTEAFF
TRBV18 | CASSFRRSPLHF
TRBV11-1 | CASSRRQGSSYEQYF
TRBV4-1 | CASSRQLAGGHNEQFF
TRBV21-1 | CASSRQGLAGGPSYNEQFF
TRBV18 | CASSEGGGPYNEQFF
TRBV5-1 | CASRTRGGAGTDTQYF
TRBV11-2 | CASSFSRRASYNEQFF
TRBV5-5 | CASSLQWGISYNEQFF
TRBV10-2 | CASLAYRENIQYF
TRBV7-8 | CASSQRLAGAGNEQFF
TRBV14 | CASSPNDRVGTQYF
TRBV28 | CASSTTGTTQYF
TRBV19 | CASRTGGRAEAFF
TRBV5-4 | CASSLGGRAPDTQYF
TRBV9 | CASSGGGVGNTIYF
TRBV6-5 | CASSLNQGGGTQYF
TRBV5-1 | CASSLQGLSTEAFF
TRBV7-9 | CASLDGQGRYGYTF
TRBV14 | CASSQRGQAYGYTF
TRBV27 | CASSLGGGAGDEQFF
TRBV9 | CASSVGPTSGRGNEQFF
TRBV5-1 | CASNMGQGSGYTF
TRBV4-2 | CASLARQGVGETQYF